This T cell receptor (beta chain) came from a study of cytomegalovirus exposure and HLA in healthy donors. Study-level results: Rare TCR sequences dominated, though some public TCRs recurred in many donors. Earlier results showed most TCR beta V segments being productive about 87% or about 30% of the time. A classifier reportedly called cytomegalovirus status with high sensitivity and specificity.

Primers for the PCR totalled 60 Vbeta and 13 Jbeta. Repertoires were generated with immunoSEQ multiplex PCR, while TCRdb's copy carries only in-frame clones and drops some. There are 150,000 to 200,000 clones in the sample; roughly 87% occur only once, and 3.5% to 5% lies in the top ten. CDR1 SNHLY and CDR2 FYNNEI come from the germline V gene. Trimming pared 6 bases from V and 11 bases from J, leaving 13 bases between. This CDR3 has 11 amino acids. Of note for this clone: Antigen specificity is unknown.

V and J are TRBV2 and TRBJ2-5; possibly TRBD2 for D (5 bases). The sequenced material came from PBMCs. This clonotype originated in a man aged 45 to 65 in good health and CMV-seropositive. In DNA, the CDR3 is TGTGCCAGCAGCCAAACCTGGGAGCAGTACTTC. This translates into CASSQTWEQYF. Complete variable domain (other parts from reference TRBV2 and TRBJ2-5): EPEVTQTPSHQVTQMGQEVILRCVPISNHLYFYWYRQILGQKVEFLVSFYNNEISEKSEIFDDQFSVERPDGSNFTLKIRSTKLEDSAMYFCASSQTWEQYFGPGTRLLVL.